A selection of T cell receptor beta chains follows, all from one sample in a study of blood T cells in healthy people across ages. TCRdb reanalysed the 5' RACE reads using MiXCR and keeps one entry per CDR3 protein. The data hold around 800,000 distinct CDR3 sequences, with about 45% observed a single time. The sequencing input was blood. The receptors originated from a man at least 80 years old in good health. Both conserved end residues are part of each CDR3. Fields, in order: clone size, J gene, V gene, D gene, CDR3 protein, CDR3 DNA. The D gene is left open where the match is weak. Only some rows state a clone size, as once, few, many or a class for expanded clones.

>.|TRBJ2-1|TRBV5-4|TRBD2
CASSVVARESEQFF
TGTGCCAGCAGCGTGGTAGCGCGGGAGAGTGAGCAGTTCTTC
>.|TRBJ2-4|TRBV20-1|.
CSAEGVAKNIQYF
TGCAGTGCTGAGGGGGTGGCCAAAAACATTCAGTACTTC
>few|TRBJ1-1|TRBV27|.
CASSARDGTEAFF
TGTGCCAGCAGTGCCCGGGACGGAACTGAAGCTTTCTTT
>.|TRBJ2-7|TRBV7-2|TRBD1
CASSPEARGFDEQYF
TGTGCCAGCAGCCCGGAGGCCAGGGGGTTCGACGAGCAGTACTTC
>.|TRBJ2-1|TRBV24-1|.
CATSDSTHNEQFF
TGTGCCACCAGTGATTCCACCCACAATGAGCAGTTCTTC
>few|TRBJ2-1|TRBV20-1|.
CSARDPWGSYNEQFF
TGCAGTGCTAGAGATCCATGGGGGTCCTACAATGAGCAGTTCTTC
>.|TRBJ1-2|TRBV6-5|.
CASSYSRQDYGYTF
TGTGCCAGCAGTTACTCCCGCCAGGACTATGGCTACACCTTC
>few|TRBJ1-5|TRBV20-1|TRBD1
CSARTGTGPLSPQHF
TGCAGTGCTAGAACCGGGACAGGGCCATTATCGCCCCAGCATTTT
>many|TRBJ2-3|TRBV20-1|.
CSARDLGQSTDTQYF
TGCAGTGCTAGAGATCTGGGCCAGAGCACAGATACGCAGTATTTT
>.|TRBJ1-5|TRBV3-1|TRBD1
CASSQEGGTGGRSNQPQHF
TGTGCCAGCAGCCAAGAGGGCGGGACAGGGGGCAGGAGCAATCAGCCCCAGCATTTT
>.|TRBJ2-4|TRBV18|.
CASSPRNSGPKNIQYF
TGTGCCAGCTCACCACGTAACAGCGGGCCCAAAAACATTCAGTACTTC
>few|TRBJ1-2|TRBV29-1|.
CSVKPSNYGYTF
TGCAGCGTTAAACCGAGTAACTATGGCTACACCTTC
>.|TRBJ1-5|TRBV12-3/TRBV12-4|.
CASQPDSANQPQHF
TGTGCCAGCCAACCCGACAGTGCCAATCAGCCCCAGCATTTT
>many|TRBJ2-7|TRBV29-1|.
CSVEVGLREQYF
TGCAGCGTTGAAGTGGGGCTGCGGGAGCAGTACTTC
>few|TRBJ2-2|TRBV5-1|.
CASSATGATGELFF
TGCGCCAGCAGCGCCACCGGGGCCACCGGGGAGCTGTTTTTT
>.|TRBJ2-3|TRBV9|TRBD2
CASSASGLAGGTDTQYF
TGTGCCAGCAGCGCTAGCGGACTAGCGGGAGGAACAGATACGCAGTATTTT
>once|TRBJ2-2|TRBV6-5|TRBD1
CASSAGTANTGELFF
TGTGCCAGCAGCGCCGGGACAGCGAACACCGGGGAGCTGTTTTTT
>few|TRBJ1-5|TRBV10-3|.
CAISETNQPQHF
TGTGCCATCAGTGAGACAAATCAGCCCCAGCATTTT
>.|TRBJ1-2|TRBV7-9|.
CASSLDGGRWNGYTF
TGTGCCAGCAGCCTGGACGGGGGGCGCTGGAATGGCTACACCTTC
>.|TRBJ2-5|TRBV6-1|.
CASSVNLGIQETQYF
TGTGCCAGCAGTGTTAACCTAGGTATCCAAGAGACCCAGTACTTC
>few|TRBJ2-1|TRBV7-2|TRBD2
CASSHGTGTSGVLSYNEQFF
TGTGCCAGCAGCCATGGGACCGGGACTAGCGGGGTCTTATCCTACAATGAGCAGTTCTTC
>few|TRBJ2-7|TRBV14|TRBD2
CASSQESGGDWAYEQYF
TGTGCCAGCAGCCAAGAGAGCGGGGGGGACTGGGCCTACGAGCAGTACTTC
>few|TRBJ2-6|TRBV6-1|.
CASSEARGANVLTF
TGTGCCAGCAGTGAAGCGCGTGGGGCCAACGTCCTGACTTTC
>.|TRBJ2-4|TRBV11-3|.
CASSSRPGLSPKNIQYF
TGTGCCAGCAGCTCGCGACCCGGTCTCTCCCCCAAAAACATTCAGTACTTC
>many|TRBJ2-5|TRBV9|.
CASSRTHQETQYF
TGTGCCAGCAGCCGTACACATCAAGAGACCCAGTACTTC
>many|TRBJ2-1|TRBV7-2|.
CASSSIEGEQFF
TGTGCCAGCAGCTCCATAGAGGGGGAGCAGTTCTTC
>.|TRBJ1-2|TRBV2|TRBD1
CASRDRVNFNYGYTF
TGTGCCAGCAGAGACAGGGTCAACTTTAACTATGGCTACACCTTC
>.|TRBJ2-3|TRBV12-3/TRBV12-4|.
CASKTSPADTQYF
TGTGCCAGCAAGACTAGTCCGGCGGATACGCAGTATTTT
>.|TRBJ2-1|TRBV12-3/TRBV12-4|.
CASNRPGGGNEQFF
TGTGCCAGCAACCGCCCCGGAGGGGGCAATGAGCAGTTCTTC